A single sample is the source of the 8 T cell receptor beta chains below, sequenced in a study of T cell responses to AZD1222 COVID-19 vaccine. TCRdb's copy holds only in-frame clones and misses some; the assay was immunoSEQ multiplex PCR. The sample lists about 100,000 clones, around 87% occurring once. The specimen was peripheral blood, collected on day 0 of MenACWY control vaccination. The receptors here all came from an adult in good health.

V usage is TRBV7-9 and J usage is TRBJ2-3; no definite D call. Trimming removed 3 bases from V and 0 bases from J, with 10 bases in between. This CDR3 is built from 15 residues. Germline lookup yields CDR1 SEHNR and CDR2 FQNEAQ (reference sequence). In nucleotides, the CDR3 is TGTGCCAGCAGCTTGGTGACACCTAGCACAGATACGCAGTATTTT. This gives the protein CASSLVTPSTDTQYF.

The rearrangement uses TRBV19 and TRBJ2-6; D call uncertain. This CDR3 comprises 15 residues. Trimming pared 3 bases from V and 2 bases from J, leaving 8 bases between. Germline V gene sequence: CDR1 LNHDA, CDR2 SQIVND (reference sequence). Here the CDR3 reads CASSIGRAGANVLTF. The CDR3 DNA is TGTGCCAGTAGTATCGGCAGAGCTGGGGCCAACGTCCTGACTTTC. Together with reference TRBV19 and TRBJ2-6, the CDR3 gives the full variable domain: DGGITQSPKYLFRKEGQNVTLSCEQNLNHDAMYWYRQDPGQGLRLIYYSQIVNDFQKGDIAEGYSVSREKKESFPLTVTSAQKNPTAFYLCASSIGRAGANVLTFGAGSRLTVL.

On this clone: The same CDR3 also results from other DNA sequences found in this sample. This rearrangement joins TRBV12-3 or TRBV12-4 to TRBJ2-5; D is uncertain. The CDR3 consists of 11 residues. Trimming took off 8 bases at V and 4 bases at J, with 8 bases between the two ends. The DNA for the CDR3 is TGTGCCAGCTCCCTGGGAGAGACCCAGTACTTC. It translates to CASSLGETQYF.

V gene TRBV28 combines with J gene TRBJ2-5; tentative D call: TRBD1 (6 bases). V was shortened by 2 bases and J by 5 bases, with 15 bases between the two germline ends. Germline V gives CDR1 MDHEN, CDR2 SYDVKM. The CDR3 contains 15 residues. The CDR3 reads CASSLVPGDGETQYF. CDR3 bases: TGTGCCAGCAGTTTAGTCCCAGGGGATGGCGAGACCCAGTACTTC.

The rearrangement links TRBV5-1 to TRBJ1-6; a weak D match, TRBD1 (6 bases). From germline, CDR1 is SGHRS and CDR2 YFSETQ. Trimming stripped 0 bases from V and 10 bases from J, with 8 bases between. The CDR3 covers 13 residues. CDR3 nucleotide sequence: TGCGCCAGCAGCTTGGAAGGGGGATCACCCCTCCACTTT. As protein: CASSLEGGSPLHF.

The count of this clone is one. The CDR3 loop is CASSLYRENEQFF. In DNA form, the CDR3 reads TGTGCCAGCAGCTTATACAGGGAGAATGAGCAGTTCTTC. The J gene is TRBJ2-1, the V gene TRBV11-3; TRBD1 is a possible D gene (6 bases). CDR1 is SGHNT and CDR2 is YENEEA in the germline V gene. The CDR3 consists of 13 residues. The V end was cut by 2 bases, the J end by 7 bases, with 9 bases between.

The V gene is TRBV29-1, the J gene TRBJ1-1; TRBD1 agrees at 7 bases. Germline CDR1 is SQVTM and CDR2 is ANQGSEA. V was clipped by 7 bases and J by 0 bases; unmatched bases: 5. The CDR3 is 13 residues long. This chain's CDR3 is CSAGGQMNTEAFF. The CDR3 nucleotides are TGCAGCGCAGGGGGACAAATGAACACTGAAGCTTTCTTT. The variable domain in full, with the rest retrieved from reference TRBV29-1 and TRBJ1-1, is SAVISQKPSRDICQRGTSLTIQCQVDSQVTMMFWYRQQPGQSLTLIATANQGSEATYESGFVIDKFPISRPNLTFSTLTVSNMSPEDSSIYLCSAGGQMNTEAFFGQGTRLTVV.

Only a few counts were recorded for this clone. Other DNA sequences in the same sample also yield this CDR3. The chain combines TRBV4-1 with TRBJ1-2; no clear D gene. The germline gives CDR1 MGHRA, CDR2 YSYEKL. The germline V and J ends were trimmed by 0 bases and 5 bases, with 10 bases remaining between them. This CDR3 is built from 14 residues. This CDR3 reads CASSQDLAGYGYTF. The CDR3, as DNA: TGCGCCAGCAGCCAAGATTTGGCGGGATATGGCTACACCTTC.